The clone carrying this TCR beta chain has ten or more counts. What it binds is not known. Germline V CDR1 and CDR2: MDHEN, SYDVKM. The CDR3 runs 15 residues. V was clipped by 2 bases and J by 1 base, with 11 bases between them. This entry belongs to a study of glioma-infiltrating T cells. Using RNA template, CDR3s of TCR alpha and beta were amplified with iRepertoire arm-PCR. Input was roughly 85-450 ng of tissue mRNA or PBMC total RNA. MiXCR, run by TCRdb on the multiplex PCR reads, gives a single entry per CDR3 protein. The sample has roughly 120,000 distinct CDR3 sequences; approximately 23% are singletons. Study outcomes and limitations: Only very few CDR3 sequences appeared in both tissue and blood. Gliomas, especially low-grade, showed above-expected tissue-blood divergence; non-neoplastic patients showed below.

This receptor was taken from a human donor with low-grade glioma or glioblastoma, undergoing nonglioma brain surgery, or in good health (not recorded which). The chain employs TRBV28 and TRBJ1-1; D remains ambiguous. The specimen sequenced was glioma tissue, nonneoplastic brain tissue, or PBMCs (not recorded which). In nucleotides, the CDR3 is TGTGCCAGCAGTTTACTCGGACGGGAGAACACTGAAGCTTTCTTT. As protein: CASSLLGRENTEAFF.